The 6 T cell receptor beta chains in this list originate from one sample, sequenced in a study of response to subunit inactivated influenza vaccine. Each CDR3 protein gets one entry after TCRdb re-called the RT-PCR reads with MiXCR. The table lists about 170,000 distinct CDR3 sequences, approximately 12% of them singletons. This same sample was also taken into another study, of T cells expressing NK-cell markers. That study reports: The authors generated TCR beta cDNA through 5'RACE template switching with UMIs.

This sample comprised CD8+ T cells sorted from PBMCs, obtained 11 to 12 days after vaccination. These receptor sequences come from a man aged 50 or older who received an inactivated influenza vaccine.

V gene TRBV4-2 combines with J gene TRBJ2-7; 10 bases align to TRBD2. The CDR3 spans 17 residues. Germline CDR1 is LGHNA and CDR2 is YNFKEQ. V shed 1 base, J shed 3 bases, and the junction held 9 bases outside the gene matches. CDR3 coding DNA: TGTGCCAGCAGCCAAGGGACTAGCGGCGTCAGGGGCTACGAGCAGTACTTC. Residues: CASSQGTSGVRGYEQYF.

This clonotype occurred a few times. The chain is built from TRBV29-1 and TRBJ2-2, with TRBD2 as a possible D gene (5 bases). Germline CDR1 reads SQVTM; CDR2 reads ANQGSEA. V lost 5 bases and J lost 7, with 11 bases in between. The length of the CDR3 is 12 residues. The CDR3 sequence: CSVPRTGGELFF. Here the CDR3 DNA reads TGCAGCGTTCCCAGGACTGGCGGGGAGCTGTTTTTT.

This clonotype was picked up a small number of times. The CDR3 nucleotides are TGCGCCAGCAGCCAAGTCGAGAACGTCGGAGCTTTCTTT. Translating it yields CASSQVENVGAFF. V is TRBV4-3 and J is TRBJ1-1; D is unclear. Trimming removed 1 base at V and 10 bases at J, with 13 bases between. The germline gives CDR1 LGHNA, CDR2 YSLEER. This CDR3 is 13 amino acids long.

This clonotype was counted only a few times. The chain combines TRBV9 with TRBJ2-2, with 10 bases lining up with TRBD1. V shed 4 bases, J shed 4 bases, and the junction held 7 bases outside the gene matches. Germline CDR1 and CDR2: SGDLS and YYNGEE. The CDR3 sequence is 16 residues long. In nucleotides, the CDR3 is TGTGCCAGCAGCCAACCGGGACAGGGGATCACCGGGGAGCTGTTTTTT. Its translation is CASSQPGQGITGELFF. Together with reference TRBV9 and TRBJ2-2, the CDR3 gives the full variable domain: DSGVTQTPKHLITATGQRVTLRCSPRSGDLSVYWYQQSLDQGLQFLIQYYNGEERAKGNILERFSAQQFPDLHSELNLSSLELGDSALYFCASSQPGQGITGELFFGEGSRLTVL.

V is TRBV4-2 and J is TRBJ2-7; 8 nucleotides align to TRBD1. Looked up from germline, CDR1 is LGHNA and CDR2 is YNFKEQ. V trimming: 0 bases; J trimming: 3 bases; junction bases outside the gene matches: 4. The CDR3 length is 15 residues. In nucleotides, the CDR3 is TGTGCCAGCAGCCAAGAGGGGACAGGCCACTACGAGCAGTACTTC. It encodes CASSQEGTGHYEQYF.

At least ten counts were recorded for this clonotype. The V call is TRBV29-1, the J call TRBJ1-3, with TRBD1 as a possible D gene (5 bases). The germline gives CDR1 SQVTM, CDR2 ANQGSEA. The CDR3 covers 13 residues. Trimming left V 1 base short and J 6 bases short, with 10 bases between. CDR3 sequence (DNA): TGCAGCGTTGAAGGGACACCGGTAAACACCATATATTTT. Translated: CSVEGTPVNTIYF.